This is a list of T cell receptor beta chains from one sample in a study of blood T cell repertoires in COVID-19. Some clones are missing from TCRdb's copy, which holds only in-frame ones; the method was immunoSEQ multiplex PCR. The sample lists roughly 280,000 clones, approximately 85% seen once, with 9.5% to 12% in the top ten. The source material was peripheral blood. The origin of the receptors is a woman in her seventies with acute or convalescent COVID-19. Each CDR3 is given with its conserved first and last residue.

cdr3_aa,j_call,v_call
CASSEGTAIEAFF,TRBJ1-1,TRBV10-1
CASSLAQPASPLHF,TRBJ1-6,TRBV5-5
CASSRGGVSANTEAFF,TRBJ1-1,TRBV5-4
CASTTPQATNEKLFF,TRBJ1-4,TRBV11-2
CASRQTGRGYTF,TRBJ1-2,TRBV2
CASSPISSGGNEKLFF,TRBJ1-4,TRBV25-1
CASSSPRVRNEQYF,TRBJ2-7,TRBV7-9
CASRGANTDTQYF,TRBJ2-3,TRBV5-1
CASSIEQGRNQPQHF,TRBJ1-5,TRBV19
CASSFGGDSPLHF,TRBJ1-6,TRBV7-9
CAWSVLTGANVLTF,TRBJ2-6,TRBV30